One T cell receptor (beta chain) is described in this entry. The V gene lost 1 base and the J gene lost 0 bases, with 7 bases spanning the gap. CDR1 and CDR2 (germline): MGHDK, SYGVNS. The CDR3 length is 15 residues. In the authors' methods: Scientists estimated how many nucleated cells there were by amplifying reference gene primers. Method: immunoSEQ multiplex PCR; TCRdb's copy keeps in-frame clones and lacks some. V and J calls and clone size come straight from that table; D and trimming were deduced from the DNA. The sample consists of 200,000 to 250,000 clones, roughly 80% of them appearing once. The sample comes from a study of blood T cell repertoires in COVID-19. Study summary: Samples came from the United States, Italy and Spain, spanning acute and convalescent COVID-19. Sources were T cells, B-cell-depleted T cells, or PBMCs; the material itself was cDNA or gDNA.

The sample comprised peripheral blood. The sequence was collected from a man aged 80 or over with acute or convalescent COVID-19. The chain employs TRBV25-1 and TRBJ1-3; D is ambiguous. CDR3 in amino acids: CASSESLISGNTIYF. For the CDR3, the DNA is TGTGCCAGCAGTGAATCCCTAATCTCTGGAAACACCATATATTTT.